This entry concerns a single T cell receptor (beta chain). In the source study's methods: Nucleated cell number was recorded as an estimate derived from reference gene primer amplification. Data came from immunoSEQ multiplex PCR; TCRdb stores just in-frame clones and leaves some out. V and J calls and clone size are those listed in that table; D and trimming were worked out from the DNA. The data hold 200,000 to 300,000 clones, with around 89% observed a single time. Before being deemed recovered, Cohort 3 donors had two negative PCRs, clearance, or symptom resolution. The sample comes from a study of blood T cell repertoires in COVID-19. Background on the study: The United States, Italy and Spain supplied acute and convalescent COVID-19 samples.

Germline V lookup: CDR1 SEHNR, CDR2 FQNEAQ (reference sequence). The V end lost 7 bases, the J end lost 6 bases, and 21 bases lay between the germline ends. The CDR3 is 15 residues long. Input material: PBMCs or T cells enriched from blood (not recorded which). The gene calls are TRBV7-9 and TRBJ1-2; D possibly corresponds to TRBD1 (6 bases). This TCR derives from a woman aged 30 to 39 who had recovered from COVID-19. CDR3 sequence: CASISRGRIYDGYTF. CDR3 sequence (DNA): TGTGCCAGCATATCCAGGGGTCGTATTTACGATGGCTACACCTTC. Combining the CDR3 with reference TRBV7-9 and TRBJ1-2 gives the whole variable domain DTGVSQNPRHKITKRGQNVTFRCDPISEHNRLYWYRQTLGQGPEFLTYFQNEAQLEKSRLLSDRFSAERPKGSFSTLEIQRTEQGDSAMYLCASISRGRIYDGYTFGSGTRLTVV.